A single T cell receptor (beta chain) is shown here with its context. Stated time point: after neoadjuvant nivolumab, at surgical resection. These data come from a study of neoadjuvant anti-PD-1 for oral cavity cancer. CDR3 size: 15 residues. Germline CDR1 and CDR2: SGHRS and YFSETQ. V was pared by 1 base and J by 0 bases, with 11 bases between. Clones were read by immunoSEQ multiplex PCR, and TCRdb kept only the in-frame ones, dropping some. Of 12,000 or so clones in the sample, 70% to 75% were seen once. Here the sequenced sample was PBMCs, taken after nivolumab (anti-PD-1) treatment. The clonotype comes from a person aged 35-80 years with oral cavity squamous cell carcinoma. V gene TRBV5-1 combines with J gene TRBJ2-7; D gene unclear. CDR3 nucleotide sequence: TGCGCCAGCAGCTTGCGGGTCGAAAGCTCCTACGAGCAGTACTTC. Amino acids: CASSLRVESSYEQYF.